The rows below give T cell receptor beta chains drawn from one sample of a study of blood T cell repertoires in COVID-19. The table came from immunoSEQ multiplex PCR; TCRdb's copy has only in-frame clones and leaves some out. The repertoire holds under 300,000 clones, with around 85% as singletons. The specimen was peripheral blood. These receptors originate from a woman between 65 and 79 years old with acute or convalescent COVID-19. The CDR3 runs from the conserved cysteine through the conserved F or W. D genes are given only for firm matches. Clone sizes are given selectively: once, few, many, or a class where the clone is expanded.

V gene,J gene,clone size,CDR3 length,D gene,CDR3 protein,CDR3 DNA
TRBV21-1,TRBJ1-3,-,13,-,CAVLGGRRNTIYF,TGTGCCGTGCTTGGGGGCCGAAGAAACACCATATATTTT
TRBV5-1,TRBJ1-1,-,15,-,CASSLASLGNTEAFF,TGCGCCAGCAGCTTGGCTAGCTTGGGGAACACTGAAGCTTTCTTT
TRBV15,TRBJ1-1,-,13,-,CATSRDRGTEAFF,TGTGCCACCAGCAGAGATCGGGGAACTGAAGCTTTCTTT
TRBV9,TRBJ2-2,-,15,-,CASSVEATVTGELFF,TGTGCCAGCAGCGTAGAGGCTACAGTCACCGGGGAGCTGTTTTTT
TRBV5-1,TRBJ2-4,-,16,TRBD1,CASSPGTELAKNIQYF,TGCGCCAGCAGCCCAGGGACAGAACTAGCCAAAAACATTCAGTACTTC
TRBV4-2,TRBJ1-2,-,14,-,CASSQGGGGYGYTF,TGTGCCAGCAGCCAAGGGGGCGGGGGCTATGGCTACACCTTC
TRBV10-3,TRBJ1-1,-,14,-,CATSAGAEDTEAFF,TGTGCCACCTCGGCAGGGGCGGAGGACACTGAAGCTTTCTTT
TRBV3-1/TRBV3-2,TRBJ2-7,once,15,-,CASSLRGGHSYEQYF,TGTGCCAGCAGCCTCCGCGGGGGCCACTCCTACGAGCAGTACTTC
TRBV6-5,TRBJ2-1,-,14,TRBD2,CASSSSGAYNEQFF,TGTGCCAGCAGTTCTAGCGGGGCCTACAATGAGCAGTTCTTC
TRBV10-2,TRBJ2-2,-,14,-,CASSIRANTGELFF,TGCGCCAGCAGTATCAGGGCGAACACCGGGGAGCTGTTTTTT
TRBV2,TRBJ2-4,few,15,TRBD1,CASSETMDREDIQYF,TGTGCCAGCAGTGAAACCATGGACAGGGAGGACATTCAGTACTTC
TRBV3-1/TRBV3-2,TRBJ1-2,few,12,-,CASSVRDSGYTF,TGTGCCAGCAGCGTACGGGACTCTGGCTACACCTTC
TRBV2,TRBJ1-1,-,15,TRBD1,CASSRQGLGNTEAFF,TGTGCCAGCAGTCGACAGGGTCTCGGGAACACTGAAGCTTTCTTT
TRBV28,TRBJ1-2,-,11,-,CASGQSYGYTF,TGTGCCAGCGGACAGTCCTATGGCTACACCTTC
TRBV9,TRBJ1-1,-,15,-,CASSVGKTANTEAFF,TGTGCCAGCAGCGTAGGAAAGACAGCGAACACTGAAGCTTTCTTT
TRBV5-1,TRBJ2-3,-,15,TRBD2,CASSLARGGLDTQYF,TGCGCCAGCAGCTTGGCGCGGGGGGGCCTAGATACGCAGTATTTT
TRBV10-3,TRBJ1-2,-,15,-,CAISESGMGLSGYTF,TGTGCCATCAGTGAGTCCGGAATGGGACTGAGTGGCTACACCTTC
TRBV4-1,TRBJ2-7,once,17,TRBD1,CASSQGTGTGGSYEQYF,TGCGCCAGCAGCCAAGGAACCGGGACAGGGGGATCCTACGAGCAGTACTTC
TRBV5-1,TRBJ2-1,-,15,TRBD2,CASSLESSGYNEQFF,TGCGCCAGCAGCTTGGAGTCTAGCGGTTACAATGAGCAGTTCTTC
TRBV6-5,TRBJ2-7,-,14,-,CAIFGWELSYEQYF,TGTGCGATATTCGGGTGGGAGCTCTCCTACGAGCAGTACTTC
TRBV2,TRBJ2-1,-,15,TRBD2,CASRALAGGPVGQFF,TGTGCCAGCAGGGCCCTAGCGGGGGGCCCAGTTGGGCAGTTCTTC
TRBV30,TRBJ1-1,-,13,-,CAQMNRVGTEAFF,TGTGCCCAAATGAATCGGGTAGGCACTGAAGCTTTCTTT
TRBV12-3/TRBV12-4,TRBJ1-1,-,13,-,CASSPGRDTEAFF,TGTGCCAGCAGTCCGGGGAGGGACACTGAAGCTTTCTTT
TRBV13,TRBJ1-2,-,15,-,CASSLGRTGGYGYTF,TGTGCCAGCAGCTTAGGCCGGACGGGAGGCTATGGCTACACCTTC
TRBV19,TRBJ2-7,-,18,-,CASSIDLSGYRSAGEQYF,TGTGCCAGTAGTATAGATCTGTCAGGATATCGATCCGCAGGGGAGCAGTACTTC
TRBV2,TRBJ2-2,-,14,TRBD1,CASDQQGSTGELFF,TGTGCCAGCGACCAACAGGGGTCCACCGGGGAGCTGTTTTTT
TRBV5-1,TRBJ1-2,few,16,-,CASSLDGRGLSYGYTF,TGCGCCAGCAGCTTGGATGGCAGGGGCTTGAGCTATGGCTACACCTTC
TRBV4-2,TRBJ2-7,-,14,TRBD1,CASSLRDRGREQYF,TGTGCCAGCAGCCTCCGGGACAGGGGGCGAGAGCAGTACTTC
TRBV11-2,TRBJ1-2,-,14,-,CASSPSGRGQGYTF,TGTGCCAGCAGCCCCTCGGGCAGGGGCCAGGGCTACACCTTC
TRBV6-6,TRBJ2-2,-,13,-,CASGGAESGELFF,TGTGCCAGCGGGGGGGCCGAGAGCGGGGAGCTGTTTTTT
TRBV24-1,TRBJ1-5,-,14,TRBD1,CATSGFGTDQPQHF,TGTGCCACCAGTGGCTTTGGGACAGATCAGCCCCAGCATTTT
TRBV3-1/TRBV3-2,TRBJ1-2,-,16,-,CASSPTWDSGRVGYTF,TGTGCCAGCAGCCCCACATGGGACTCCGGTCGGGTGGGCTACACCTTC
TRBV2,TRBJ1-5,-,14,-,CASSERLGGWPQHF,TGTGCCAGCAGTGAAAGGCTGGGGGGATGGCCCCAGCATTTT
TRBV9,TRBJ2-2,-,17,-,CASSVAPQGLTTGELFF,TGTGCCAGCAGCGTAGCCCCACAGGGCCTCACTACCGGGGAGCTGTTTTTT
TRBV10-3,TRBJ1-2,-,13,-,CAITRQSNYGYTF,TGTGCCATCACTAGACAGAGTAACTATGGCTACACCTTC
TRBV30,TRBJ1-5,-,13,-,CAWSPRGEQPQHF,TGTGCCTGGAGCCCACGGGGGGAGCAGCCCCAGCATTTT
TRBV19,TRBJ1-1,-,11,-,CASSLGSEAFF,TGTGCCAGTAGTCTGGGGAGTGAAGCTTTCTTT
TRBV5-1,TRBJ1-1,-,14,-,CASSLGHGSLEAFF,TGCGCCAGCAGCTTGGGTCATGGGAGTTTAGAAGCTTTCTTT
TRBV29-1,TRBJ1-1,-,12,TRBD1,CSAEPDRGGGIF,TGCAGCGCGGAACCTGACAGGGGAGGAGGGATCTTT
TRBV30,TRBJ2-5,-,16,TRBD1,CAWSVPTGGRGETQYF,TGTGCCTGGAGTGTGCCGACAGGGGGCCGGGGAGAGACCCAGTACTTC
TRBV11-2,TRBJ1-5,-,15,TRBD1,CASSWTGGYQQPQHF,TGTGCCAGCAGCTGGACAGGGGGCTATCAGCAGCCCCAGCATTTT
TRBV3-1/TRBV3-2,TRBJ2-1,once,14,-,CASSQSTGTHEQFF,TGTGCCAGCAGCCAATCCACAGGGACCCATGAGCAGTTCTTC
TRBV5-1,TRBJ1-1,few,12,-,CASSLSGQEAFF,TGCGCCAGCAGCTTGTCGGGACAAGAAGCTTTCTTT
TRBV29-1,TRBJ2-6,-,14,-,CSVGEGGGANVLTF,TGCAGCGTTGGGGAAGGAGGTGGGGCCAACGTCCTGACTTTC
TRBV28,TRBJ1-2,-,15,TRBD1,CASSLTGTGVDGYTF,TGTGCCAGCAGTTTAACGGGGACAGGGGTGGATGGCTACACCTTC
TRBV3-1/TRBV3-2,TRBJ1-2,few,14,-,CASSQDGRTDSITF,TGTGCCAGCAGCCAAGATGGGAGGACCGACTCTATCACCTTC
TRBV5-1,TRBJ2-1,-,13,-,CASLPREKGEQFF,TGCGCCAGTCTTCCCCGGGAGAAAGGAGAGCAGTTCTTC
TRBV5-1,TRBJ2-5,-,13,TRBD2,CASSGGGRETQYF,TGCGCCAGCAGCGGCGGGGGGCGGGAGACCCAGTACTTC
TRBV7-9,TRBJ2-5,-,17,-,CASSSSPGLRSQETQYF,TGTGCCAGCAGCTCCAGCCCGGGACTCAGATCTCAAGAGACCCAGTACTTC
TRBV11-2,TRBJ1-4,-,14,TRBD1,CASGTQGNNEKLFF,TGTGCCAGCGGAACACAGGGGAATAATGAAAAACTGTTTTTT
TRBV3-1/TRBV3-2,TRBJ2-1,-,15,TRBD2,CASSRAGTKDDEQFF,TGTGCCAGCAGCCGAGCCGGGACTAAGGACGATGAGCAGTTCTTC